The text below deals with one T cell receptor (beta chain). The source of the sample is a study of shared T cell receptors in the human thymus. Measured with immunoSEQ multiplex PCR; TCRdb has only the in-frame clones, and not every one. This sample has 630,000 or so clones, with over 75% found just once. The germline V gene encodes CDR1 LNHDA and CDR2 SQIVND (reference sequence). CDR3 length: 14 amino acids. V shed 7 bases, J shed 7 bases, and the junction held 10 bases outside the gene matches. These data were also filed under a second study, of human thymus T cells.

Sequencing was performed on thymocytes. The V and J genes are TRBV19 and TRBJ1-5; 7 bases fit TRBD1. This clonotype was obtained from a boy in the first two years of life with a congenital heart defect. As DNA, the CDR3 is TGTGCCAGTAAGGGAAAGGGGGCACGCCAGCCCCAGCATTTT. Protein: CASKGKGARQPQHF.